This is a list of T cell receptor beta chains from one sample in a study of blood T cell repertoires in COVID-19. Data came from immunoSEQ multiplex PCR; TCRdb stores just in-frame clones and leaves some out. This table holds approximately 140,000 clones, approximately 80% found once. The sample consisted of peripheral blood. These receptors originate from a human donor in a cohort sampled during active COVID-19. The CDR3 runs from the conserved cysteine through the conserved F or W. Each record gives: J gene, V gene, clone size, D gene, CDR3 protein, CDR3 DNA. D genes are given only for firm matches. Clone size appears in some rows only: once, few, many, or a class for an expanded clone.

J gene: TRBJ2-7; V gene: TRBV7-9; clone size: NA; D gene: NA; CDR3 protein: CASSLDTRGEQYF; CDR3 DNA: TGTGCCAGCAGCCTGGACACCCGTGGCGAGCAGTACTTC
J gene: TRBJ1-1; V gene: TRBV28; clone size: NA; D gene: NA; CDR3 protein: CASSLVESEAFF; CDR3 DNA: TGTGCCAGCAGTTTAGTCGAGTCAGAAGCTTTCTTT
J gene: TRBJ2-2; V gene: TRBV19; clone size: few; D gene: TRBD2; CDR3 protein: CASSIESLAGVDTGELFF; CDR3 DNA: TGTGCCAGTAGTATAGAGAGTCTAGCGGGGGTAGACACCGGGGAGCTGTTTTTT
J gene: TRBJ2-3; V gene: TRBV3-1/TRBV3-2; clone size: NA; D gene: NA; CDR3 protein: CASSGALSTDTQYF; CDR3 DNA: TGTGCCAGCAGCGGGGCCCTTAGCACAGATACGCAGTATTTT
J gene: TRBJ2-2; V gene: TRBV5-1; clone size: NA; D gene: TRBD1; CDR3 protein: CASRPSGTVTGELFF; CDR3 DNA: TGCGCCAGCAGACCCTCCGGGACAGTGACCGGGGAGCTGTTTTTT
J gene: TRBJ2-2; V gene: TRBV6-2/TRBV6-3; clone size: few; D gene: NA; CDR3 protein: CASSYSSGLNTGELFF; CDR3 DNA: TGTGCCAGCAGTTACTCGTCAGGTCTGAACACCGGGGAGCTGTTTTTT
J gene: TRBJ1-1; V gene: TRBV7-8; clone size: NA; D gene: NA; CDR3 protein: CASSLGGGNTEAFF; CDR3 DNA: TGTGCCAGCAGCTTAGGTGGCGGGAACACTGAAGCTTTCTTT
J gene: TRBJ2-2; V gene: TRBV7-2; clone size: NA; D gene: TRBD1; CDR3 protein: CASSPPATGTGELFF; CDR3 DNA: TGTGCCAGCAGCCCACCCGCGACAGGGACCGGGGAGCTGTTTTTT
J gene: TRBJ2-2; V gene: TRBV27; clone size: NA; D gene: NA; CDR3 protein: CASSLVRNTGELFF; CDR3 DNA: TGTGCCAGCAGTTTAGTCAGGAACACCGGGGAGCTGTTTTTT
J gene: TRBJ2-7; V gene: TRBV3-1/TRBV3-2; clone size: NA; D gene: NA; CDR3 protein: CASSHLGTEGEQYF; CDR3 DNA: TGTGCCAGCAGCCATCTAGGCACCGAGGGCGAGCAGTACTTC
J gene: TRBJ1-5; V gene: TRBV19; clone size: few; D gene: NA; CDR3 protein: CASGGDSNQPQHF; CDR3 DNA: TGTGCCAGTGGGGGGGATAGCAATCAGCCCCAGCATTTT
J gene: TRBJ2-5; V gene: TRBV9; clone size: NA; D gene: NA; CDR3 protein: CASSVGGHLQETQYF; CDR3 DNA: TGTGCCAGCAGCGTAGGGGGACATCTTCAAGAGACCCAGTACTTC
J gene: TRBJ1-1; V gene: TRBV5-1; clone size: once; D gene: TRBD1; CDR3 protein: CASSLADRGEAFF; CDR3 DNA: TGCGCCAGCAGCTTGGCTGACAGGGGTGAAGCTTTCTTT
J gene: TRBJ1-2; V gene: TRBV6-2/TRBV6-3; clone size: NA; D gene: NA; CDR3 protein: CASSYTSGGYGYTF; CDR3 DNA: TGTGCCAGCAGTTACACCAGCGGGGGTTATGGCTACACCTTC
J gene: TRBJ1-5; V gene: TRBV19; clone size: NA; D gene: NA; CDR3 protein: CASSIAGGVGNQPQHF; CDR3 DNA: TGTGCCAGTAGTATCGCCGGGGGGGTGGGCAATCAGCCCCAGCATTTT
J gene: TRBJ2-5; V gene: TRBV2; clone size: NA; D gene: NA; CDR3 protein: CASSESPNRGETQYF; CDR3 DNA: TGTGCCAGCAGTGAGTCGCCCAACCGGGGGGAGACCCAGTACTTC
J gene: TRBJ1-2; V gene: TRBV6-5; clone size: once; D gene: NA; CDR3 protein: CAGTTRELYGYTF; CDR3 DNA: TGTGCCGGCACTACTAGGGAACTCTATGGCTACACCTTC
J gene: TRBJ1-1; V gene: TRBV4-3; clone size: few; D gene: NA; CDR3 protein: CASSQGWRGAYTEAFF; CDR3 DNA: TGCGCCAGCAGCCAAGGCTGGCGGGGGGCGTATACTGAAGCTTTCTTT
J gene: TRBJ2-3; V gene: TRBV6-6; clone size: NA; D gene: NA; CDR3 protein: CASSYSLGRQDTQYF; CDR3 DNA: TGTGCCAGCAGTTACTCGTTGGGGCGGCAAGATACGCAGTATTTT
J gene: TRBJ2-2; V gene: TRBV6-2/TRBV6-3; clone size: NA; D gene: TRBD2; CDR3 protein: CASSRSRDYGTGELFF; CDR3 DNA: TGTGCCAGCAGCAGAAGCCGGGACTATGGGACCGGGGAGCTGTTTTTT
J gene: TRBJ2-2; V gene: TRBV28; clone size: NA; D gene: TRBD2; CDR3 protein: CASSLFGGSGELFF; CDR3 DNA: TGTGCCAGCAGTTTGTTCGGGGGGAGCGGGGAGCTGTTTTTT
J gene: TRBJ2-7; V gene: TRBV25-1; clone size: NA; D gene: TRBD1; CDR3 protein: CASSGQGQGTFYEQYF; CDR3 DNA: TGTGCCAGCAGTGGGCAAGGACAGGGCACATTCTACGAGCAGTACTTC
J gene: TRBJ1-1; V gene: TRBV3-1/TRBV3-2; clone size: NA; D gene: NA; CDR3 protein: CASSRTENTEAFF; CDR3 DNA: TGTGCCAGCAGCCGTACAGAAAACACTGAAGCTTTCTTT
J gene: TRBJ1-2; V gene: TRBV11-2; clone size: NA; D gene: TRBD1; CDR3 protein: CASSLGTGPNYGYTF; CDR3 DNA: TGTGCCAGCAGCTTAGGGACAGGCCCTAACTATGGCTACACCTTC
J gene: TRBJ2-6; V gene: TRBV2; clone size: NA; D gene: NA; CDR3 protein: CASSVLSSGANVLTF; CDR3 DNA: TGTGCCAGCAGTGTCCTCTCCTCTGGGGCCAACGTCCTGACTTTC
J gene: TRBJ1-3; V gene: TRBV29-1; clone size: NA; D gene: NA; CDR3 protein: CSVADSSRTIYF; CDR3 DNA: TGCAGCGTCGCTGACAGCAGCCGCACCATATATTTT
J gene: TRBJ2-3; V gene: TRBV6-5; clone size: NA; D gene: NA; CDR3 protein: CASSLLVTYTDTQYF; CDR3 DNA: TGTGCCAGCAGCCTGCTAGTTACGTACACAGATACGCAGTATTTT
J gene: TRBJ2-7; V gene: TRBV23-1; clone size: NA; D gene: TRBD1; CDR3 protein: CANPDPRTGRHEQYF; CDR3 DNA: TGCGCCAACCCGGACCCGCGGACAGGGAGACACGAGCAGTACTTC
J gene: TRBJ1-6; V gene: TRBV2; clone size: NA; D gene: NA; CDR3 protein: CASSEGAPSNNSPLHF; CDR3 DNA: TGTGCCAGCAGTGAAGGGGCCCCGAGCAATAATTCACCCCTCCACTTT
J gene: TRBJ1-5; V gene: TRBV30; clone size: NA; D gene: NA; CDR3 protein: CAWNRDRGQPQHF; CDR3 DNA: TGTGCCTGGAATAGGGATCGGGGTCAGCCCCAGCATTTT
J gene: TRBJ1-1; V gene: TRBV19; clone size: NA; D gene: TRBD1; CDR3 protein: CASSRTGSTEAFF; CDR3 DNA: TGTGCCAGCTCCAGGACAGGTTCCACTGAAGCTTTCTTT
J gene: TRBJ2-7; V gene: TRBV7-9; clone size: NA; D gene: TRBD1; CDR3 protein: CASSLAPGQSSYEQYF; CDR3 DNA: TGTGCCAGCAGCTTAGCCCCGGGACAGAGCTCCTACGAGCAGTACTTC
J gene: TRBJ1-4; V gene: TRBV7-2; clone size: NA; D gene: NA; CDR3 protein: CASSLGGARGEKLFF; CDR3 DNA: TGTGCCAGCAGCTTAGGGGGAGCCCGGGGTGAAAAACTGTTTTTT
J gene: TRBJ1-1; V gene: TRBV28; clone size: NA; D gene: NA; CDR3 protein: CASSASGGSIWSEAFF; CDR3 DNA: TGTGCCAGCAGTGCCTCGGGGGGCTCAATATGGTCTGAAGCTTTCTTT
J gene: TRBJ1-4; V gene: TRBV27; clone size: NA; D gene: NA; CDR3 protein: CASSLGGSNEKLFF; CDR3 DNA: TGTGCCAGCAGTTTGGGGGGGAGCAATGAAAAACTGTTTTTT
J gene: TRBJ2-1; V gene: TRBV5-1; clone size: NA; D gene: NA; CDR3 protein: CASSLGQGFDEQFF; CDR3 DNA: TGCGCCAGCAGCTTGGGTCAGGGGTTTGATGAGCAGTTCTTC
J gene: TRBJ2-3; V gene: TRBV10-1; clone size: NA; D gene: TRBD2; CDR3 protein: CASSEYPSGVANTQYF; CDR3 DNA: TGCGCCAGCAGTGAGTACCCTAGCGGGGTGGCAAATACGCAGTATTTT
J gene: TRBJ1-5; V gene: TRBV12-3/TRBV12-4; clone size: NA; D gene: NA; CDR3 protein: CASSTPGNQPQHF; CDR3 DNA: TGTGCCAGCAGCACCCCGGGGAATCAGCCCCAGCATTTT
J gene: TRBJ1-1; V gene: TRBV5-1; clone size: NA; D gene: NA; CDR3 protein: CASSLRAGANAVTEAFF; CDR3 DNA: TGCGCCAGCAGCTTGCGGGCAGGGGCAAATGCAGTCACTGAAGCTTTCTTT
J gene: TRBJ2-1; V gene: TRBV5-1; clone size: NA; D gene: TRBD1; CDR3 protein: CASSLMGQGDEQFF; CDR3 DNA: TGCGCCAGCAGCTTGATGGGCCAGGGGGATGAGCAGTTCTTC
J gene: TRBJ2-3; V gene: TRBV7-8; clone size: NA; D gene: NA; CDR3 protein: CASSQGAAEGPDTQYF; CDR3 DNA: TGTGCCAGCAGCCAAGGGGCAGCGGAGGGTCCAGATACGCAGTATTTT
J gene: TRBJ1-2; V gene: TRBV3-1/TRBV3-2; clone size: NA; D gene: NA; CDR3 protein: CASSPQTGPNYGYTF; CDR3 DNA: TGTGCCAGCAGCCCTCAGACGGGTCCGAACTATGGCTACACCTTC
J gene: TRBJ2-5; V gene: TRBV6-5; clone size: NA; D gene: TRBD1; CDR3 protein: CASMETGGQETQYF; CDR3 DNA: TGTGCCAGCATGGAGACAGGGGGCCAAGAGACCCAGTACTTC
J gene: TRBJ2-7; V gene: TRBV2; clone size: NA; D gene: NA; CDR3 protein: CASSDRHPTYEQYF; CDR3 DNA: TGTGCCAGCAGTGACAGGCATCCCACCTACGAGCAGTACTTC
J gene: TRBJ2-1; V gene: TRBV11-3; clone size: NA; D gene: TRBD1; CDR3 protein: CASSDGTGYEQFF; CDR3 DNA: TGTGCCAGCAGCGACGGGACAGGGTACGAGCAGTTCTTC